Each of the 4 T cell receptor beta chains below was sequenced from the same sample in a study of OX40 agonist ivuxolimab in advanced cancers. Libraries were prepared by immunoSEQ multiplex PCR; TCRdb keeps only in-frame clonotypes and omits some of them. The sample yields some 73,000 clones, around 89% seen once. The sequencing used CD4+ or CD8+ T cells sorted from blood, collected in a trial of the OX40 agonist ivuxolimab. The receptors come from an adult with an advanced solid tumor such as melanoma, head and neck, liver or kidney cancer.

The chain joins TRBV6-5 to TRBJ1-4; D possibly corresponds to TRBD1 (6 bases). Trimming took 5 bases from V and 8 from J, leaving 18 bases between them. This CDR3 contains 15 residues. The germline V gene encodes CDR1 MNHEY and CDR2 SVGAGI. The CDR3 DNA sequence: TGTGCCAGCAGTCCACCGGGACATCCCGAAGAAAAACTGTTTTTT. Protein sequence: CASSPPGHPEEKLFF.

The rearrangement joins TRBV9 to TRBJ1-4; 8 bases line up with TRBD1. The J segment lost 8 bases and the V segment lost 0 bases, leaving 3 bases of the junction unmatched. CDR1 is SGDLS and CDR2 is YYNGEE in the germline V gene. The CDR3 has 14 residues. This CDR3 reads CASSVGGTGEKLFF. The CDR3 nucleotides are TGTGCCAGCAGCGTAGGAGGGACAGGAGAAAAACTGTTTTTT.

The chain joins TRBV27 to TRBJ2-1, with a tentative D call TRBD2 (5 bases). Germline CDR1 is MNHEY and CDR2 is SMNVEV (reference sequence). The CDR3 length is 12 residues. Trimming removed 2 bases at V and 8 bases at J, with 7 bases between. The CDR3 coding sequence is TGTGCCAGCAGTTTACCCGGGGATGAGCAGTTCTTC. Protein product: CASSLPGDEQFF.

This chain connects TRBV10-1 to TRBJ2-7; D is perhaps TRBD1 (6 bases). Germline CDR1 reads WNHNN; CDR2 reads SYGVQD (reference sequence). Trimming stripped 2 bases from V and 3 bases from J, with 11 bases between. The CDR3 spans 14 residues. CDR3 coding DNA: TGCGCCAGCAGTGAGGGCAGGGGTCGCTACGAGCAGTACTTC. It codes for CASSEGRGRYEQYF.